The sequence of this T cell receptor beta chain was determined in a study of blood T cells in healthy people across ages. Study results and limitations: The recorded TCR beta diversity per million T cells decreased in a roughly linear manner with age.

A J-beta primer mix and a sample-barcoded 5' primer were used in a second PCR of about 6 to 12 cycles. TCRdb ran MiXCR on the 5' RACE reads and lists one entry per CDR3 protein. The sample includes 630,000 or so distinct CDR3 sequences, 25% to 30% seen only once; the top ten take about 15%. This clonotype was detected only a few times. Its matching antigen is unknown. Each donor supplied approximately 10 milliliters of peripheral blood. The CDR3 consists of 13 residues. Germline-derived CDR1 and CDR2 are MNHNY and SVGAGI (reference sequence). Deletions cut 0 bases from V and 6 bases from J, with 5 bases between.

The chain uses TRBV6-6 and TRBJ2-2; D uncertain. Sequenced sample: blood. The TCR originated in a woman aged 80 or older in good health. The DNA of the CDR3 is TGTGCCAGCAGTTACTCTCAAGCCGGGGAGCTGTTTTTT. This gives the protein CASSYSQAGELFF.